This T cell receptor beta chain was obtained from a study of cytomegalovirus exposure and HLA in healthy donors. For the study at large: Drawn from HLA-typed donors, tens of millions of unique TCRs were held in an early data release. Notes on the study in general: TCR beta V- and J-gene trimming was later associated with a missense DCLRE1C variant. When a later analysis compared HLA-associated TCR beta chains with equally common others, the HLA-associated chains turned out to be more clonally expanded and to have lower generation probabilities.

Comments on this clone: Its antigen remains unknown.

The CDR3 extends over 12 amino acids. Trimming removed 7 bases from V and 8 bases from J; junction bases left unmatched: 2. Germline V gene data show CDR1 as SGHDN and CDR2 as FVKESK. The study ran its PCR with 60 Vbeta and 13 Jbeta primers. Assay: immunoSEQ multiplex PCR; the TCRdb copy retains only in-frame clones and omits some. The repertoire includes roughly 150,000 clones, 65% to 90% of them detected once, and approximately 2.1% sits in the top ten. The sequenced material came from PBMCs. The sequence was obtained from a male donor in good health and CMV-seronegative. The J gene is TRBJ1-6, the V gene TRBV14, with 7 bases identical to TRBD1. CDR3 protein: CASNRGDSPLHF. CDR3 coding DNA: TGTGCCAGCAACAGGGGTGATTCACCCCTCCACTTT.